This TCR beta chain was sequenced during a study of shared clonotypes between healthy human individuals. CDR1 MGHRA and CDR2 YSYEKL come from the germline V gene. The germline V and J ends were trimmed by 2 bases and 3 bases, with 9 bases remaining between them. This CDR3 comprises 14 residues. Assay: immunoSEQ multiplex PCR; the TCRdb copy retains only in-frame clones and omits some. In the table there are hundreds of thousands of clones, roughly 97% of which are singletons. The genes are TRBV4-1 and TRBJ2-3; D is uncertain. Sequencing input: naive CD4+ T cells sorted from blood. Subset here: CD45RA+ positively selected. The sequence was obtained from a woman in her 30s in good health. CDR3 sequence (DNA): TGCGCCAGCAGCCAACTAGAGTTGACAGATACGCAGTATTTT. This gives the protein CASSQLELTDTQYF.